This T cell receptor (beta chain) was observed in a study of blood T cell repertoires in COVID-19. Across the study: T cells, B-cell-depleted T cells, or PBMCs provided the cDNA or gDNA that served as material.

Per the original methods: Reference gene primers were amplified, and this amplification served to estimate nucleated cell counts. Produced via immunoSEQ multiplex PCR; TCRdb's table is partial and in-frame only. For V, J and clone size, that table is used; D and trimming come from the DNA. The sample has hundreds of thousands of clones, more than 70% seen once; the top ten hold roughly 1.9%. Adults between roughly 18 and 95 years of age took part from about 24 US areas. Cohort allocation depended upon clinical history that participants reported. Trimming removed 6 bases at V and 4 bases at J, with 15 bases between. This CDR3 is 14 amino acids long. The germline V gene has CDR1 SNHLY and CDR2 FYNNEI.

This chain connects TRBV2 to TRBJ1-1; tentatively, D is TRBD1 (5 bases). This TCR was sampled from a man aged 35 to 55 in a cohort exposed to, infected with or recovered from COVID-19 (not recorded which). The specimen sequenced was PBMCs or T cells enriched from blood (not recorded which). The CDR3 DNA reads TGTGCCAGCAGGTCAGCAGGGCGCGGCACTGAAGCTTTCTTT. Protein product: CASRSAGRGTEAFF.